This T cell receptor (beta chain) was obtained from a study of CD8 T cells in Susac syndrome. Sequencing of TCR beta was undertaken in CD8+ and CD4+ T cells derived from blood. Negative isolation yielded CD8+ and CD4+ T cells; FACS enriched TEMRA cells. cDNA came from roughly 0.47 to 1 ug RNA primed by random hexamers. Amplification of the TCR beta CDR3 was carried out by immunoSEQ multiplex PCR, which spanned a total of 54 Vbeta and 13 Jbeta segments. TCRdb re-called the immunoSEQ multiplex PCR reads through MiXCR, storing one row per CDR3 protein. The sample yields a few hundred thousand distinct CDR3 sequences, 90% to 95% seen once. This CDR3 region has 13 residues. The germline V gene encodes CDR1 DFQATT and CDR2 SNEGSKA (reference sequence). With 7 bases removed from V and 0 bases from J, the gap between germline ends came to 11 bases.

The source is a human donor with multiple sclerosis. The sequencing input was CD4+ T cells from PBMCs. The chain combines TRBV20-1 with TRBJ2-3; D possibly uses TRBD1 or TRBD2 (5 bases each). CDR3 region: CSVGASSTDTQYF. CDR3 nucleotide sequence: TGCAGTGTCGGGGCCTCTAGCACAGATACGCAGTATTTT.